This TCR beta chain stems from a study of post-analysis software for immune sequencing data. Incorporated into the TCR beta cDNA libraries were unique molecular identifiers, which served to reduce PCR and sequencing biases. TCRdb ran MiXCR on the PCR reads and lists one entry per CDR3 protein. The sample holds 750,000 to 900,000 distinct CDR3 sequences, around 42% seen once. This sequence originates from a girl aged 10-17 years with multiple sclerosis. Sequencing used blood.

CDR3 sequence: CAITPDSYNEQFF. The CDR3 nucleotides read TGTGCCATCACTCCGGATAGCTACAATGAGCAGTTCTTC. The J gene is TRBJ2-1, the V gene TRBV10-3; no clear D gene. Germline CDR1 is ENHRY and CDR2 is SYGVKD. CDR3 length: 13 amino acids. The germline V and J ends were trimmed by 7 bases and 3 bases, with 10 bases remaining between them.